Sequencing of this T cell receptor beta chain was carried out in a study of metastatic and nonmetastatic thyroid tumors. Study conclusions and caveats: It was reportedly found that TCR beta diversity was significantly higher in malignant thyroid tumors than in benign nodules, a difference seen in both blood and tumor samples.

Patients underwent thyroid surgery, and none had received any treatment before it. TCRdb used MiXCR to call clones anew from the PCR reads. The data show 25,000 or so clones, around a quarter seen once. This clone was observed a few times. What it recognizes is unknown. A read error may account for a junction end that differs from germline. The CDR3 totals 14 residues. Looked up from germline, CDR1 is MNHNS and CDR2 is SASEGT. What was sequenced was blood. The TCR comes from a female donor with papillary thyroid cancer or a benign thyroid nodule (not recorded which). Some clones in this sample may be carry-over from other donors' samples. V usage is TRBV6-1 and J usage is TRBJ2-2; D remains unclear. DNA for the CDR3: TGTGCCAGCATGACTGGCAGTTGGACCGGTGAGCTGTTTTTT. Translation: CASMTGSWTGELFF.